The text below deals with one TCR beta chain. The time point was: pretreatment peripheral blood. Between 1 and 8 samples per patient were obtained, pretreatment and on-treatment. The data stem from a study of PD-L1 blockade in urothelial cancer. TCRdb's copy holds only in-frame clones and misses some; the assay was immunoSEQ multiplex PCR. The sample records about 50,000 clones, 86% being singletons. CDR3 size: 17 residues. In germline, CDR1 is SGHTA, CDR2 FQGNSA. Trimming stripped 4 bases from V and 9 bases from J, with 22 bases between. This chain joins TRBV7-2 and TRBJ1-6; TRBD1 might be the D (6 bases). The clonotype was recovered from a man in his sixties with urothelial cancer. Material: PBMCs, obtained around atezolizumab (anti-PD-L1) treatment. The CDR3 loop reads CASSSHRDRLGASPLHF. The DNA of the CDR3 is TGTGCCAGCAGCTCGCACAGGGACCGGTTAGGGGCTTCACCCCTCCACTTT. Full variable domain (rest looked up from reference TRBV7-2 and TRBJ1-6): GAGVSQSPSNKVTEKGKDVELRCDPISGHTALYWYRQSLGQGLEFLIYFQGNSAPDKSGLPSDRFSAERTGGSVSTLTIQRTQQEDSAVYLCASSSHRDRLGASPLHFGNGTRLTVT.